This T cell receptor beta chain was captured in a study of T cell repertoires in cytomegalovirus infection. Study in general: A matching HLA type, together with CMV infection, was signaled by public TCR beta signatures.

In its sample, this clonotype was seen many times. Its antigen is not known. Broader study findings: The response measured ex vivo was dominated by TCR beta clonotypes (HLA-C-restricted and CMV-specific). Cumulative public TCR beta family frequency identified CMV carriers with the relevant HLA.

This CDR3 has 14 amino acids. With V trimmed by 5 bases and J by 8 bases, 11 bases remained unmatched. CDR1 and CDR2 from the germline V gene are SGHTA and FQGNSA. Using its own MiXCR run on the reads, TCRdb lists one record per CDR3 protein. The table shows approximately 140,000 distinct CDR3 sequences, with about 6.1% occurring only once. Sequenced sample: PBMCs. The rearrangement joins TRBV7-2 to TRBJ1-2, with 7 bases lining up with TRBD1. The TCR originated in a human donor in good health (CMV status not recorded). Some clones in this sample may be carry-over from other donors' samples. The CDR3 DNA is TGTGCCAGCAGCGCAGGGGGGGCACCAAGGGGCTACACCTTC. Protein product: CASSAGGAPRGYTF.